These 25 T cell receptor beta chains originate from one sample sequenced in a study of T-cell memory formation after mild COVID-19. TCRdb itself ran the 5' RACE reads through MiXCR, one entry per CDR3 protein. Among 250,000 to 300,000 distinct CDR3 sequences listed, roughly 15% were seen once. Sequencing input: PBMCs or a T cell subset sorted from them (not recorded which). The source is a man aged 18 to 29 who had mild COVID-19 (a few samples of this study predate the infection). Cell type and time point are not known.

There are a few counts of this clonotype. The V and J genes are TRBV3-1 and TRBJ2-2; D is possibly TRBD2 (7 bases). The V gene's germline CDR1 is LGHDT and CDR2 YNNKEL (reference sequence). V dropped 3 bases and J dropped 6 bases, with 11 bases sitting between them. The CDR3 has 14 residues. CDR3 DNA sequence: TGTGCCAGCAGCCAGGAGGGGGGGGCCGGGGAGCTGTTTTTT. Translating gives CASSQEGGAGELFF.

This clonotype has only a few counts. V is TRBV20-1 and J is TRBJ1-2; 8 nucleotides match TRBD1. Germline V lookup: CDR1 DFQATT, CDR2 SNEGSKA (reference sequence). The CDR3 contains 16 residues. Trimming removed 1 base from V and 6 bases from J; junction bases left unmatched: 13. CDR3 sequence reads: CSARVPNYRGNNGYTF. In DNA, the CDR3 is TGCAGTGCTAGAGTCCCGAACTACAGGGGGAATAATGGCTACACCTTC.

This clonotype was recorded a few times. The chain carries TRBV3-1 and TRBJ2-3; possible D gene TRBD2, 5 bases. CDR3 length: 14 residues. Germline CDR1 and CDR2: LGHDT and YNNKEL (reference sequence). V dropped 4 bases and J dropped 4 bases, with 12 bases sitting between them. In DNA form, the CDR3 reads TGTGCCAGCAGCCCACTACTAGGTGCAGATACGCAGTATTTT. Translating gives CASSPLLGADTQYF.

The chain recombines TRBV7-9 with TRBJ1-1; no firm D call. The germline gives CDR1 SEHNR, CDR2 FQNEAQ (reference sequence). The CDR3 loop spans 15 amino acids. The germline V and J ends were trimmed by 2 bases and 1 base, with 11 bases remaining between them. In DNA form, the CDR3 reads TGTGCCAGCAGCTTATTCGGTGGGGAGAACACTGAAGCTTTCTTT. This translates into CASSLFGGENTEAFF.

This clonotype was seen only a few times. The gene calls are TRBV20-1 and TRBJ1-1, with D possibly being TRBD1 (6 bases). The CDR3 contains 14 residues. Germline loops: CDR1 DFQATT, CDR2 SNEGSKA (reference sequence). Deletions cut 6 bases from V and 6 bases from J, with 20 bases between. The CDR3, as DNA: TGCAGTGCAAGGAACGGGGCAGGGGTTGCTGAAGCTTTCTTT. Amino acids: CSARNGAGVAEAFF.

V gene TRBV7-2 combines with J gene TRBJ1-5, with D perhaps matching TRBD1 (5 bases). Deletions cut 1 base from V and 9 bases from J, with 13 bases between. This CDR3 has 14 amino acids. Germline V gives CDR1 SGHTA, CDR2 FQGNSA. This chain's CDR3 is CASSLGQGKRPQHF. The CDR3 nucleotides are TGTGCCAGCAGCTTAGGGCAGGGCAAAAGGCCCCAGCATTTT.

This clonotype was observed at least ten times. CDR3 coding DNA: TGTGCCAGCAGCAACGATGGGGTCACAGATACGCAGTATTTT. Protein product: CASSNDGVTDTQYF. This rearrangement joins TRBV7-6 to TRBJ2-3; D not resolved. Germline CDR1 and CDR2: SGHVS and FNYEAQ. Trimming took off 5 bases at V and 2 bases at J, with 11 bases between the two ends. This CDR3 spans 14 amino acids.

This chain joins TRBV11-3 and TRBJ2-7, with 9 bases matching TRBD2. The germline V gene has CDR1 SGHNT and CDR2 YENEEA. The CDR3 runs 16 residues. With V trimmed by 5 bases and J by 3 bases, 11 bases remained unmatched. CDR3 nucleotide sequence: TGTGCCAGCAGCCTCCACCTAGCGGGGACACTCTACGAGCAGTACGTC. This sequence encodes CASSLHLAGTLYEQYV.

This clonotype has at least ten counts. V gene TRBV4-1 combines with J gene TRBJ2-7; D is tentatively TRBD1 or TRBD2 (5 bases each). The CDR3 consists of 13 residues. The V end lost 2 bases, the J end lost 4 bases, and 9 bases lay between the germline ends. CDR1 and CDR2 from the germline V gene are MGHRA and YSYEKL. CDR3: CASSQQRGYEQYV. The CDR3, as DNA: TGCGCCAGCAGCCAACAGAGGGGTTACGAGCAGTACGTC.

This clonotype was seen many times. The chain joins TRBV6-2 or TRBV6-3 to TRBJ2-2, with 10 bases fitting TRBD1. CDR1 MNHEY and CDR2 SVGEGT come from the germline V gene. The CDR3 length is 16 residues. The V gene end was trimmed by 5 bases and the J gene end by 4 bases; junction bases not matched to a gene: 7. CDR3 bases: TGTGCCAGCAGTGGCAGGGGACAGGGGACCACCGGGGAGCTGTTTTTT. Its translation: CASSGRGQGTTGELFF.

This clonotype was seen only a few times. V usage is TRBV4-3 and J usage is TRBJ2-7, with 8 bases aligning to TRBD1. J gave up 3 bases and V 3 bases, and 7 bases lay outside the gene matches. Germline-derived CDR1 and CDR2 are LGHNA and YSLEER. This CDR3 has 15 amino acids. CDR3 protein: CASSQSGTGGYEQYF. The CDR3 DNA is TGCGCCAGCAGCCAGTCCGGGACAGGCGGCTACGAGCAGTACTTC.

This clonotype turned up a few times. The V gene is TRBV7-9, the J gene TRBJ2-5; possible D gene TRBD2, 6 bases. Trimming took off 4 bases at V and 1 base at J, with 13 bases between the two ends. The germline V gene encodes CDR1 SEHNR and CDR2 FQNEAQ (reference sequence). The CDR3 length is 15 residues. The CDR3 sequence is CASSSPAGPQETQYF. CDR3 nucleotide sequence: TGTGCCAGCAGCTCCCCGGCGGGGCCCCAAGAGACCCAGTACTTC. Based on the CDR3 plus reference TRBV7-9 and TRBJ2-5, the full variable domain is DTGVSQNPRHKITKRGQNVTFRCDPISEHNRLYWYRQTLGQGPEFLTYFQNEAQLEKSRLLSDRFSAERPKGSFSTLEIQRTEQGDSAMYLCASSSPAGPQETQYFGPGTRLLVL.

This clonotype appeared a single time. This rearrangement joins TRBV12-2 to TRBJ1-5. TRBV12-2 is designated a pseudogene. This CDR3 region has 16 residues. CDR3 region: CASRLLGSYSNQPQHF. The CDR3 DNA reads TGTGCAAGTCGCTTATTGGGCAGTTATAGCAATCAGCCCCAGCATTTT.

The CDR3 sequence is CASSYGGYEQFF. The DNA of the CDR3 is TGTGCCAGCAGTTACGGGGGTTATGAGCAGTTCTTC. The rearrangement links TRBV6-5 to TRBJ2-1; either TRBD1 or TRBD2 may fit D (5 bases each). Germline CDR1 is MNHEY and CDR2 is SVGAGI. CDR3 length: 12 amino acids. Trimming took 2 bases from V and 8 from J, leaving 7 bases between them.

The chain links TRBV6-1 to TRBJ2-5; TRBD2 is a possible D gene (5 bases). There are 13 residues in the CDR3. Trimming took 7 bases from V and 5 from J, leaving 14 bases between them. The germline CDR1 and CDR2 sequences are MNHNS and SASEGT. As DNA, the CDR3 is TGTGCCAGCAACGTAGGGAGCGCGGAGACCCAGTACTTC. It encodes CASNVGSAETQYF.

The rearrangement uses TRBV18 and TRBJ1-5; D is unresolved. CDR3 length: 14 amino acids. With 3 bases removed from V and 5 bases from J, the gap between germline ends came to 11 bases. Germline CDR1 KGHSH, CDR2 LQKENI. The CDR3 DNA reads as TGTGCCAGCTCACCCACGTCGGATCATCAGCCCCAGCATTTT. Its protein is CASSPTSDHQPQHF. Using reference TRBV18 and TRBJ1-5 for the parts outside the CDR3, the full variable domain is NAGVMQNPRHLVRRRGQEARLRCSPMKGHSHVYWYRQLPEEGLKFMVYLQKENIIDESGMPKERFSAEFPKEGPSILRIQQVVRGDSAAYFCASSPTSDHQPQHFGDGTRLSIL.

The CDR3 protein is CASSLQIQETQYF. The CDR3 DNA reads as TGTGCCAGTAGTCTACAGATACAAGAGACCCAGTACTTC. The V and J genes are TRBV19 and TRBJ2-5; D remains ambiguous. Trimming took off 5 bases at V and 2 bases at J, with 9 bases between the two ends. Germline CDR1 reads LNHDA; CDR2 reads SQIVND (reference sequence). The length of the CDR3 is 13 residues.

In this sample, this clonotype turned up a few times. V gene TRBV7-9 combines with J gene TRBJ1-4; tentatively, D is TRBD1 (5 bases). V was pared by 5 bases and J by 8 bases, with 21 bases between. The CDR3 loop spans 16 amino acids. Per germline, CDR1 SEHNR and CDR2 FQNEAQ (reference sequence). The CDR3 spells CASSQRAGRALEKLFF. The CDR3 region has the DNA TGTGCCAGCAGCCAGAGGGCGGGGCGGGCTTTGGAAAAACTGTTTTTT.

This clonotype was seen more than once but under ten times. CDR3 in amino acids: CASKLRVAPTGELFF. DNA of the CDR3: TGTGCCAGCAAACTCAGGGTGGCCCCCACCGGGGAGCTGTTTTTT. This chain uses TRBV2 with TRBJ2-2, with D perhaps matching TRBD1 (5 bases). CDR3 length equals 15 residues. V shed 7 bases and J shed 4 bases, with 16 bases lying between them. In germline, CDR1 is SNHLY, CDR2 FYNNEI. The full variable domain, with the rest looked up from reference TRBV2 and TRBJ2-2, is EPEVTQTPSHQVTQMGQEVILRCVPISNHLYFYWYRQILGQKVEFLVSFYNNEISEKSEIFDDQFSVERPDGSNFTLKIRSTKLEDSAMYFCASKLRVAPTGELFFGEGSRLTVL.

The chain links TRBV19 to TRBJ2-2; 10 bases are a match to TRBD2. The trim removed 7 bases at V and 3 bases at J, leaving 5 bases unmatched. CDR3 length equals 15 residues. CDR1 and CDR2 from the germline V gene are LNHDA and SQIVND (reference sequence). The CDR3 loop reads CASIKRGGYTGELFF. CDR3 bases: TGTGCCAGTATAAAGCGGGGGGGCTACACCGGGGAGCTGTTTTTT.

The gene calls are TRBV2 and TRBJ1-1; D is uncertain. The germline V and J ends were trimmed by 8 bases and 0 bases, with 10 bases remaining between them. The germline gives CDR1 SNHLY, CDR2 FYNNEI. The CDR3 spans 13 residues. CDR3 bases: TGTGCCAGCTCCCCAGATTTGAACACTGAAGCTTTCTTT. Protein: CASSPDLNTEAFF.

The chain carries TRBV5-6 and TRBJ2-7; D is undetermined. V shed 0 bases and J shed 6 bases, with 7 bases lying between them. Germline loops: CDR1 SGHDT, CDR2 YYEEEE. CDR3 length: 12 residues. The CDR3 protein is CASSLGTTEQYV. For the CDR3, the DNA is TGTGCCAGCAGCTTGGGCACCACCGAGCAGTACGTC.

This clonotype occurred a few times. The chain recombines TRBV5-1 with TRBJ2-7; D uncertain. CDR3 length equals 13 residues. Germline CDR1 reads SGHRS; CDR2 reads YFSETQ. V was shortened by 0 bases and J by 1 base, with 5 bases between the two germline ends. The CDR3 DNA reads as TGCGCCAGCAGCTTGGGGGAATCCTACGAGCAGTACTTC. Its translation is CASSLGESYEQYF.

This chain links TRBV28 with TRBJ2-7; the D is unclear. The CDR3 runs 12 residues. CDR1 is MDHEN, CDR2 SYDVKM, per germline. Trimming shortened V by 5 bases and J by 2 bases, and 7 bases separated the two germline ends. The CDR3 nucleotides read TGTGCCAGCAGTGGAGCTACCTACGAGCAGTACGTC. It is translated as CASSGATYEQYV.

V and J are TRBV13 and TRBJ1-1; TRBD1 agrees at 7 bases. The germline V gene encodes CDR1 PRHDT and CDR2 FYEKMQ (reference sequence). V shed 2 bases and J 7 bases; nucleotides not matched to a gene: 7. CDR3 length: 14 residues. In DNA, the CDR3 is TGTGCCAGCAGCTTAAGGGGACAGAGGTATGAAGCTTTCTTT. Its translation: CASSLRGQRYEAFF.